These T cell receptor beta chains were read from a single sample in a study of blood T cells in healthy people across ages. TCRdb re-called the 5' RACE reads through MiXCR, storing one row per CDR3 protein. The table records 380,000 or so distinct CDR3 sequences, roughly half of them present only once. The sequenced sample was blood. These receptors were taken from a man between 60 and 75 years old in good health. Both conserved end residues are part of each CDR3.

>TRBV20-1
CSAGTSGTYNEQFF
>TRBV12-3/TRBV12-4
CASSFTGTSTDTQYF
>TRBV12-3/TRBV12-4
CASTWRQGDGYTF
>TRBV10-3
CAISTSAQETQYF
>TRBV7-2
CASSGGVVYEQYF
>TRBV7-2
CASSSGKGEQYF
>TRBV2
CASSEQGAGANVLTF
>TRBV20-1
CSAQPIMAHGYTF
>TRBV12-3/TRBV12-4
CASTVGQANEQFF
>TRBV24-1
CATSVSVSDTQYF
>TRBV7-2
CASSLAFGQPEAFF
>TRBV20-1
CSLTRFRYEQYF
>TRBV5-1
CASSLVGTPRFF
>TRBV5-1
CASSFLAGQETQYF
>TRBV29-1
CSSYRQANYGYTF
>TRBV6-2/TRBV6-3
CASSYGPRLSGANVLTF
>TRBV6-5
CASSYRRDRSTDTQYF
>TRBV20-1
CSASLRGLTSTDTQYF
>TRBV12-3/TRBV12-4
CASSDRRHSNQPQHF
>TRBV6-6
CASSPDTGGNEQYF
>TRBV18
CASSSTTSGAYYEQYF
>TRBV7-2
CASGTDRGTYNEQFF
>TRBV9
CASSARTLTEAFF
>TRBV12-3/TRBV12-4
CASSPYPGVAGGPRGETQYF
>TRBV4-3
CASSQDTGPGKETQYF
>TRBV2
CASSEIGGARTDTQYF
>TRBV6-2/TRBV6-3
CASSPGAAKNIQYF
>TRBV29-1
CSAPGRSVNTEAFF
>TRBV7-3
CASSSSGGGTDTQYF
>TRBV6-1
CASTGDRGLSYEQYF
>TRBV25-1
CASSEARGSETQYF
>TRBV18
CASSPTSGGAGEQYF
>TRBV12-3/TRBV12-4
CASSFGTGGYGYTF
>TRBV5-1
CASRTGGLHNEQFF
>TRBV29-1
CSVDTGPPYNEQFF
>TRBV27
CASSLYGGTQYF
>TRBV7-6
CASSPAAGVYNEQFF
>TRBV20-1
CKVPRGETQYF
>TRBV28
CASSFRAGVIPGANVLTF
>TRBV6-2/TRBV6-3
CASSPTLNPGLAGSETQYF
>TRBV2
CASTYYPNYGYTF